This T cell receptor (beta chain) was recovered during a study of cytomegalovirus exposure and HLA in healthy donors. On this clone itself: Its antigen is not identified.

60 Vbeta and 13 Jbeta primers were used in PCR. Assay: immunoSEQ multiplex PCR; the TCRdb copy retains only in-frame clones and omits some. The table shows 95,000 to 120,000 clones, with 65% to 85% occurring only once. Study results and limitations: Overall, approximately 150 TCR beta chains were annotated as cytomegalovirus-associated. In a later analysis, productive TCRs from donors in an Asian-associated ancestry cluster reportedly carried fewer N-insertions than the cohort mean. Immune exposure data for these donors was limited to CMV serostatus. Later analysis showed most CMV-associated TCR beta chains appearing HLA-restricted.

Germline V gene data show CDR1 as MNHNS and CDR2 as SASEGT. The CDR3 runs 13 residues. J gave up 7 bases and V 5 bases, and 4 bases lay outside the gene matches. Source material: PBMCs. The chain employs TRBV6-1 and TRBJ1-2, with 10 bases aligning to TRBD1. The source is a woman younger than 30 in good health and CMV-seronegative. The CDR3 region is CASSSGTGVGYTF. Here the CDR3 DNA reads TGTGCCAGCAGTTCCGGGACAGGGGTTGGCTACACCTTC.